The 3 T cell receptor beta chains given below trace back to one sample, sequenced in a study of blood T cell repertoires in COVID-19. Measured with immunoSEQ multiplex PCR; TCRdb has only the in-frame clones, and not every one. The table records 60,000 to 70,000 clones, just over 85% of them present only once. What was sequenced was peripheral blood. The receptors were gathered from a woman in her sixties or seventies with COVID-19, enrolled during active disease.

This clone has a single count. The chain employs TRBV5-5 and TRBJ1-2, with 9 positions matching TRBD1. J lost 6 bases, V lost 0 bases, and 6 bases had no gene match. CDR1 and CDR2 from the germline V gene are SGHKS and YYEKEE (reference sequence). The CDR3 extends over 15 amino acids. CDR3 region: CASSLDGTGLDGYTF. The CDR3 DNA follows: TGTGCCAGCAGCTTGGACGGGACAGGGTTGGATGGCTACACCTTC.

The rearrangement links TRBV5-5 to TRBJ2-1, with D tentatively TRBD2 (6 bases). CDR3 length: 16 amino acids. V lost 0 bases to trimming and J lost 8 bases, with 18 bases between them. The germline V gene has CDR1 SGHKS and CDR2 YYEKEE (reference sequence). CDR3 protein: CASSLAPTSRVDEQFF. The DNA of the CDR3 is TGTGCCAGCAGCTTGGCCCCCACTAGCCGGGTGGATGAGCAGTTCTTC.

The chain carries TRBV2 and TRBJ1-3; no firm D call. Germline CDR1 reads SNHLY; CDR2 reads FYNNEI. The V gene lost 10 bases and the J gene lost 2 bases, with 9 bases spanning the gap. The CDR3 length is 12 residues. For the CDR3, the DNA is TGTGCCATACTAAGCGCTGGAAACACCATATATTTT. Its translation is CAILSAGNTIYF.